One sample yielded the 32 T cell receptor beta chains listed below, sequenced in a study of cytomegalovirus exposure and HLA in healthy donors. 60 Vbeta and 13 Jbeta primers were used in PCR. TCRdb keeps only in-frame clones here, not all; method: immunoSEQ multiplex PCR. In the table there are some 170,000 clones, approximately 90% of which are singletons. Sequenced material: PBMCs. The source of these receptors is a woman younger than 45 in good health and CMV-seronegative.

This chain joins TRBV29-1 and TRBJ1-2, with no clear D. Trimming removed 6 bases from V and 8 bases from J, with 13 bases in between. The CDR3 sequence is 11 residues long. CDR1 is SQVTM and CDR2 is ANQGSEA in the germline V gene. The CDR3 DNA follows: TGCAGCGTCAAACCGGCGGAGGGCTACACCTTC. Protein: CSVKPAEGYTF. Full variable domain (remainder filled in from reference TRBV29-1 and TRBJ1-2): SAVISQKPSRDICQRGTSLTIQCQVDSQVTMMFWYRQQPGQSLTLIATANQGSEATYESGFVIDKFPISRPNLTFSTLTVSNMSPEDSSIYLCSVKPAEGYTFGSGTRLTVV.

This chain uses TRBV5-8 with TRBJ1-5; 9 bases map to TRBD1. This CDR3 spans 18 amino acids. Germline-derived CDR1 and CDR2 are SGHTS and YDEGEE. The J segment lost 1 base and the V segment lost 1 base, leaving 9 bases of the junction unmatched. The CDR3 is CASSLNRGPFYSNQPQHF. DNA of the CDR3: TGTGCCAGCAGCTTGAACAGGGGGCCATTTTACAGCAATCAGCCCCAGCATTTT.

The CDR3 is CASSLRGSGGPHNEQFF. CDR3 nucleotide sequence: TGTGCCAGCAGCCTCCGGGGAAGCGGGGGCCCTCACAATGAGCAGTTCTTC. V usage is TRBV9 and J usage is TRBJ2-1; 8 bases align to TRBD2. V was pared by 4 bases and J by 5 bases, with 14 bases of the junction left unmatched. CDR1 SGDLS and CDR2 YYNGEE come from the germline V gene. This CDR3 comprises 17 residues.

This chain connects TRBV18 to TRBJ1-5; a weak D match, TRBD1 (5 bases). The V end was cut by 3 bases, the J end by 6 bases, with 15 bases between. This CDR3 has 15 residues. Germline V CDR1 and CDR2: KGHSH, LQKENI. CDR3 residues: CASSPRGVVAQPQHF. The CDR3 bases are TGTGCCAGCTCACCTCGGGGGGTGGTGGCTCAGCCCCAGCATTTT.

This clone was counted only a few times. The chain combines TRBV7-9 with TRBJ2-7, with TRBD1 as a possible D gene (5 bases). The CDR3 has 14 residues. Trimming removed 2 bases from V and 1 base from J, with 9 bases in between. From germline, CDR1 is SEHNR and CDR2 FQNEAQ (reference sequence). In nucleotides, the CDR3 is TGTGCCAGCAGCTTAACTGCAGGGTCCTACGAGCAGTACTTC. Protein product: CASSLTAGSYEQYF. Full variable domain (remainder filled in from reference TRBV7-9 and TRBJ2-7): DTGVSQNPRHKITKRGQNVTFRCDPISEHNRLYWYRQTLGQGPEFLTYFQNEAQLEKSRLLSDRFSAERPKGSFSTLEIQRTEQGDSAMYLCASSLTAGSYEQYFGPGTRLTVT.

The chain recombines TRBV15 with TRBJ2-5; tentatively, D is TRBD1 (6 bases). The end of the DNA fits TRBJ2-7 better, so the J call may be wrong. The CDR3 has 16 amino acids. The germline V gene has CDR1 LNHNV and CDR2 YYDKDF (reference sequence). The CDR3 loop is CATSSAGTFWIDEQYF. The DNA for the CDR3 is TGTGCCACCAGCAGCGCCGGGACATTTTGGATTGACGAGCAGTACTTC.

This rearrangement joins TRBV6-1 to TRBJ2-3, with 7 bases that match TRBD1. Germline V gene lookup returns CDR1 MNHNS and CDR2 SASEGT. With V trimmed by 2 bases and J by 3 bases, 8 bases remained unmatched. The CDR3 has 16 amino acids. The CDR3 sequence: CASSERQGSITDTQYF. In DNA, the CDR3 is TGTGCCAGCAGTGAACGACAGGGATCGATAACAGATACGCAGTATTTT.

The V and J genes are TRBV11-2 and TRBJ1-1, with 9 bases lining up with TRBD1. This CDR3 region has 17 residues. Looked up from germline, CDR1 is SGHAT and CDR2 is FQNNGV. J gave up 0 bases and V 3 bases, and 8 bases lay outside the gene matches. CDR3 amino acids: CASSFRDRARMNTEAFF. CDR3 sequence (DNA): TGTGCCAGCAGCTTCCGGGACAGGGCAAGGATGAACACTGAAGCTTTCTTT. Complete variable domain (other parts from reference TRBV11-2 and TRBJ1-1): EAGVAQSPRYKIIEKRQSVAFWCNPISGHATLYWYQQILGQGPKLLIQFQNNGVVDDSQLPKDRFSAERLKGVDSTLKIQPAKLEDSAVYLCASSFRDRARMNTEAFFGQGTRLTVV.

The table lists this clone with a few counts. J is TRBJ1-5 and V is TRBV28, with D possibly TRBD1 on 5 matching bases. This CDR3 region has 13 residues. CDR1 and CDR2 (germline): MDHEN, SYDVKM. V shed 8 bases and J shed 4 bases, with 12 bases lying between them. CDR3 sequence (DNA): TGTGCCAGCGGTCCTCGGGGGAATCAGCCCCAGCATTTT. It specifies CASGPRGNQPQHF.

As regards this clone: At the DNA level, this CDR3 is encoded by other sequences in the same sample as well. This rearrangement joins TRBV18 to TRBJ2-7; 7 bases are shared with TRBD2. Per the germline V gene, CDR1 is KGHSH and CDR2 is LQKENI. The junction had 7 bases not matched to a gene; V was cut back by 8 bases and J by 0 bases. The CDR3 is 14 residues long. CDR3 nucleotides: TGTGCCAGCCGGACTAGGTCTAGCTCCTACGAGCAGTACTTC. This encodes CASRTRSSSYEQYF.

The V gene is TRBV5-1, the J gene TRBJ2-7, with 9 bases matching TRBD2. This CDR3 has 16 residues. V lost 0 bases, J lost 5 bases, and 9 bases stayed unmatched. Looked up from germline, CDR1 is SGHRS and CDR2 is YFSETQ. CDR3 sequence: CASSLGVAGALDEQYF. For the CDR3, the DNA is TGCGCCAGCAGCTTGGGGGTAGCGGGAGCATTAGACGAGCAGTACTTC.

The chain uses TRBV7-2 and TRBJ2-3; tentatively, D is TRBD1 (6 bases). The CDR3 spans 15 residues. Germline V gene lookup returns CDR1 SGHTA and CDR2 FQGNSA. Trimming took 4 bases from V and 3 from J, leaving 14 bases between them. The CDR3 DNA reads as TGTGCCAGCAGCTCCTACAGGGCTGCTACAGATACGCAGTATTTT. Encoded protein: CASSSYRAATDTQYF.

J is TRBJ2-3 and V is TRBV9; a possible D gene is TRBD1 (6 bases). The length of the CDR3 is 17 residues. The V gene lost 4 bases and the J gene lost 5 bases, with 23 bases spanning the gap. The germline V gene encodes CDR1 SGDLS and CDR2 YYNGEE. The CDR3 DNA follows: TGTGCCAGCAGCCCAGGACAGACCACAAGAGCAAGAGATACGCAGTATTTT. Protein product: CASSPGQTTRARDTQYF.

There are a few counts of this clone. The chain links TRBV5-8 to TRBJ2-7; 9 bases fit TRBD1. Germline CDR1 and CDR2: SGHTS and YDEGEE. V was pared by 2 bases and J by 0 bases, with 6 bases of the junction left unmatched. The CDR3 is 16 amino acids. The DNA for the CDR3 is TGTGCCAGCAGCTTAGAGTGGGACAGGGACTCCTACGAGCAGTACTTC. As protein: CASSLEWDRDSYEQYF.

This clone was seen a few times. This sequence joins TRBV6-5 and TRBJ2-3; D perhaps matches TRBD1 (6 bases). CDR3 length equals 13 residues. V lost 6 bases, J lost 4 bases, and 11 bases lay in between. Looked up from germline, CDR1 is MNHEY and CDR2 is SVGAGI. The CDR3 DNA is TGTGCCAGCAGGAGGGGGTCCGCAGATACGCAGTATTTT. This encodes CASRRGSADTQYF.

The rearrangement links TRBV28 to TRBJ1-1, with D possibly being TRBD1 (6 bases). Germline lookup yields CDR1 MDHEN and CDR2 SYDVKM. Trimming removed 6 bases from V and 0 bases from J, with 17 bases in between. This CDR3 comprises 16 residues. The CDR3 nucleotides are TGTGCCAGCAGACTCGGGACATCCGGGGTGAACACTGAAGCTTTCTTT. This sequence encodes CASRLGTSGVNTEAFF.

This clone was recorded once. The genes are TRBV5-5 and TRBJ2-7; 7 bases are shared with TRBD1. Germline CDR1 SGHKS, CDR2 YYEKEE (reference sequence). The CDR3 extends over 14 amino acids. J was trimmed by 2 bases and V by 4 bases; bases with no gene match: 6. The CDR3 sequence: CASSLTGSTYEQYF. The CDR3 region has the DNA TGTGCCAGCAGCCTGACAGGGTCTACCTACGAGCAGTACTTC.

The gene calls are TRBV30 and TRBJ2-6; 12 bases are shared with TRBD2. J gave up 4 bases and V 6 bases, and 7 bases lay outside the gene matches. Germline assignment: CDR1 GTSNPN and CDR2 SVGIG (reference sequence). CDR3 size: 16 residues. Here the CDR3 reads CACSRLAGAGANVLTF. Written as DNA, the CDR3 is TGTGCCTGCAGTAGACTAGCGGGAGCGGGGGCCAACGTCCTGACTTTC.

V gene TRBV7-6 combines with J gene TRBJ2-7; 15 bases are a match to TRBD2. The J segment lost 2 bases and the V segment lost 5 bases, leaving 4 bases of the junction unmatched. Germline V gene lookup returns CDR1 SGHVS and CDR2 FNYEAQ. The CDR3 totals 16 residues. In DNA form, the CDR3 reads TGTGCCAGCAGCCTTGGGACTAGCGGGGGGACCTACGAGCAGTACTTC. It yields the protein CASSLGTSGGTYEQYF.

Concerning this clone itself: This sample includes further DNA sequences coding for the same CDR3. The genes are TRBV6-1 and TRBJ1-1; a possible D gene is TRBD1 (5 bases). In germline, CDR1 is MNHNS, CDR2 SASEGT. The CDR3 is 15 amino acids. V was pared by 4 bases and J by 1 base, with 13 bases between. CDR3 residues: CASSVLGGANTEAFF. The CDR3 DNA reads as TGTGCCAGCAGTGTATTGGGCGGGGCGAACACTGAAGCTTTCTTT.

V is TRBV15 and J is TRBJ2-1; a weak D match, TRBD2 (5 bases). Germline V lookup: CDR1 LNHNV, CDR2 YYDKDF (reference sequence). The length of the CDR3 is 16 residues. Trimming pared 3 bases from V and 1 base from J, leaving 13 bases between. Written as DNA, the CDR3 is TGTGCCACCAGCAGCACGGGATTGAGTTCCTACAATGAGCAGTTCTTC. Its protein is CATSSTGLSSYNEQFF.

The chain has TRBV30 and TRBJ1-5; D might be TRBD1 (6 bases). This CDR3 comprises 13 residues. Per germline, CDR1 GTSNPN and CDR2 SVGIG (reference sequence). V lost 5 bases to trimming and J lost 1 base, with 9 bases between them. CDR3: CAWGGQSNQPQHF. CDR3 in DNA: TGTGCCTGGGGCGGACAGAGCAATCAGCCCCAGCATTTT.

The chain is built from TRBV10-3 and TRBJ2-2; TRBD2 is a possible D gene (7 bases). The CDR3 length is 15 residues. V was trimmed by 3 bases and J by 4 bases, leaving 12 bases between them. Germline CDR1 and CDR2: ENHRY and SYGVKD. For the CDR3, the DNA is TGTGCCATCAGTGAACGGGGGGCCCCCACCGGGGAGCTGTTTTTT. Its protein is CAISERGAPTGELFF.

The chain recombines TRBV5-4 with TRBJ2-5, with 12 bases that match TRBD2. The J call could be wrong; TRBJ2-7 is a better fit for the DNA end. This CDR3 is built from 17 residues. Germline values: CDR1 SGHNT, CDR2 YYREEE (reference sequence). The DNA of the CDR3 is TGTGCCAGCAGTCCAGTTCCTAGCGGGAGGGCCGGCGGCGAGCAGTACTTC. Its protein is CASSPVPSGRAGGEQYF.

J is TRBJ1-1 and V is TRBV4-3, with D unclear. Trimming cost V 2 bases and J 3 bases, with 25 bases left between them. Germline CDR1 reads LGHNA; CDR2 reads YSLEER. The CDR3 runs 19 residues. The CDR3 here is CASSQRWRLIGPSDTEAFF. The CDR3 coding sequence is TGCGCCAGCAGCCAACGTTGGAGATTAATAGGTCCCTCGGACACTGAAGCTTTCTTT.

This clone was seen a single time. The chain couples TRBV7-9 to TRBJ2-7; TRBD1 matches 7 bases. The CDR3 extends over 13 amino acids. CDR1 is SEHNR and CDR2 is FQNEAQ in the germline V gene (reference sequence). V shed 2 bases and J 6 bases; nucleotides not matched to a gene: 4. CDR3 DNA sequence: TGTGCCAGCAGCTTATCCAGGGGGAGCGAGCAGTACTTC. Translating it yields CASSLSRGSEQYF.

This CDR3 is CASSLGGGSNQPQHF. The CDR3 nucleotides read TGTGCCAGCTCCCTTGGGGGGGGTAGCAATCAGCCCCAGCATTTT. This sequence joins TRBV18 and TRBJ1-5, with D perhaps TRBD1 (5 bases). Germline V gene lookup returns CDR1 KGHSH and CDR2 LQKENI. Between the trimmed V and J ends, which lost 6 bases and 0 bases, there was a span of 12 bases. CDR3 size: 15 residues. Full variable domain (missing parts from reference TRBV18 and TRBJ1-5): NAGVMQNPRHLVRRRGQEARLRCSPMKGHSHVYWYRQLPEEGLKFMVYLQKENIIDESGMPKERFSAEFPKEGPSILRIQQVVRGDSAAYFCASSLGGGSNQPQHFGDGTRLSIL.

This clone was found a few times. V gene TRBV6-4 combines with J gene TRBJ2-6; 10 bases line up with TRBD2. Germline loops: CDR1 MRHNA, CDR2 SNTAGT. V was clipped by 6 bases and J by 0 bases; unmatched bases: 2. This CDR3 has 16 amino acids. CDR3 residues: CASSSGRDSGANVLTF. The CDR3, as DNA: TGTGCCAGCAGCAGCGGGAGGGACTCTGGGGCCAACGTCCTGACTTTC.

This clone appeared a few times. This rearrangement joins TRBV4-1 to TRBJ1-5, with 7 nucleotides matching TRBD1. V lost 0 bases and J lost 0; bases outside the gene matches: 5. Per the germline V gene, CDR1 is MGHRA and CDR2 is YSYEKL. This CDR3 contains 17 residues. For the CDR3, the DNA is TGCGCCAGCAGCCAAGACTCAGGGGGGTATAGCAATCAGCCCCAGCATTTT. Its protein is CASSQDSGGYSNQPQHF.

The DNA for the CDR3 is TGTGCCAGCACCCCGACAGGGAACTTCGAGCAGTACTTC. Translated, it gives CASTPTGNFEQYF. The rearrangement joins TRBV28 to TRBJ2-7, with 7 bases fitting TRBD1. This CDR3 is built from 13 residues. V lost 7 bases, J lost 6 bases, and 9 bases stayed unmatched. Germline V gene data show CDR1 as MDHEN and CDR2 as SYDVKM.

The chain joins TRBV10-3 to TRBJ2-1, with TRBD2 matching over 7 bases. The CDR3 covers 17 residues. From germline, CDR1 is ENHRY and CDR2 SYGVKD. The trim removed 0 bases at V and 0 bases at J, leaving 5 bases unmatched. The CDR3 DNA reads as TGTGCCATCAGTGAGTCGACTACTAGCGACTCCTACAATGAGCAGTTCTTC. Translating gives CAISESTTSDSYNEQFF.

The chain has TRBV18 and TRBJ2-2; D gene uncertain. In germline, CDR1 is KGHSH, CDR2 LQKENI. CDR3 length: 15 residues. V was cut by 3 bases and J by 5 bases, with 13 bases left in between. In DNA, the CDR3 is TGTGCCAGCTCACCCCCACCCTTTACTACCGGGGAGCTGTTTTTT. It translates to CASSPPPFTTGELFF.